Below are 14 T cell receptor beta chains sequenced from a single sample in a study of identical twins. MiXCR, run by TCRdb on the 5' RACE reads, gives a single entry per CDR3 protein. The sample has about 470,000 distinct CDR3 sequences; 24% are singletons. These data were also filed under a second study, of T cells expressing NK-cell markers.

Source material: CD4+ T cells sorted from blood. The source of these receptors is a woman in her late teens or twenties in good health.

The chain combines TRBV7-2 with TRBJ2-7; no firm D call. V was cut by 4 bases and J by 5 bases, with 15 bases left in between. CDR1 SGHTA and CDR2 FQGNSA come from the germline V gene. The CDR3 loop spans 14 amino acids. For the CDR3, the DNA is TGTGCCAGCAGCTCCCGACCATTTCGGGACGAGCAGTACTTC. It yields the protein CASSSRPFRDEQYF.

CDR3 amino acids: CASSPIESSVGNEQFF. The CDR3 nucleotides read TGTGCCAGCAGCCCGATCGAATCTAGCGTGGGCAATGAGCAGTTCTTC. J is TRBJ2-1 and V is TRBV7-6; the D gene is possibly TRBD2 (6 bases). Trimming left V 5 bases short and J 6 bases short, with 20 bases between. This CDR3 has 16 residues. Germline V gene sequence: CDR1 SGHVS, CDR2 FNYEAQ.

The chain combines TRBV5-5 with TRBJ1-1; possible D gene TRBD1, 6 bases. This CDR3 has 14 residues. The V gene lost 2 bases and the J gene lost 5 bases, with 13 bases spanning the gap. Germline lookup yields CDR1 SGHKS and CDR2 YYEKEE (reference sequence). The CDR3 spells CASSFAGDSTEAFF. The CDR3 DNA follows: TGTGCCAGCAGCTTTGCAGGGGATTCTACTGAAGCTTTCTTT.

Many counts were recorded for this clonotype. For the CDR3, the DNA is TGTGCCAGCGGCAACGCAGATACGCAGTATTTT. It is translated as CASGNADTQYF. This sequence joins TRBV12-3 or TRBV12-4 and TRBJ2-3; D is unclear. Trimming removed 8 bases from V and 4 bases from J, with 7 bases in between. The CDR3 covers 11 residues.

This clonotype was seen a few times. The rearrangement uses TRBV27 and TRBJ2-2; D is unresolved. The ends were cut back, 10 bases at V and 5 bases at J, with 11 bases in the middle. The CDR3 is 12 residues long. The V gene's germline CDR1 is MNHEY and CDR2 SMNVEV (reference sequence). The CDR3 nucleotides are TGTGCCACCCAGCGACGGACCGGGGAGCTGTTTTTT. Encoded protein: CATQRRTGELFF.

The V gene is TRBV12-3 or TRBV12-4, the J gene TRBJ2-3; no reliable D call. The length of the CDR3 is 17 residues. V shed 0 bases and J shed 1 base, with 14 bases lying between them. CDR3 in DNA: TGTGCCAGCAGTTTAGCAGGTCCCAGGCCACGCACAGATACGCAGTATTTT. Amino acid sequence: CASSLAGPRPRTDTQYF.

The chain combines TRBV5-1 with TRBJ1-1; TRBD1 aligns across 8 bases. V shed 1 base and J 7 bases; nucleotides not matched to a gene: 9. The CDR3 loop spans 15 amino acids. Per germline, CDR1 SGHRS and CDR2 YFSETQ. The CDR3 region is CASSLQAGGRGEAFF. The CDR3 nucleotides read TGCGCCAGCAGCTTGCAGGCAGGGGGCAGGGGTGAAGCTTTCTTT.

This chain connects TRBV4-3 to TRBJ2-7; D is perhaps TRBD1 or TRBD2 (6 bases each). CDR3 length: 16 residues. Trimming shortened V by 0 bases and J by 2 bases, and 14 bases separated the two germline ends. Germline lookup yields CDR1 LGHNA and CDR2 YSLEER. The chain's CDR3 is CASSQDWGAAPYEQYF. CDR3 DNA sequence: TGCGCCAGCAGCCAAGATTGGGGGGCCGCTCCCTACGAGCAGTACTTC.

This clonotype showed up just a few times. The chain has TRBV6-5 and TRBJ1-1; TRBD1 is a possible D gene (6 bases). The germline V and J ends were trimmed by 0 bases and 4 bases, with 12 bases remaining between them. Germline V CDR1 and CDR2: MNHEY, SVGAGI. The CDR3 runs 15 residues. CDR3 region: CASSYSGGLVTEAFF. The CDR3 DNA is TGTGCCAGCAGTTACTCCGGGGGGCTGGTCACTGAAGCTTTCTTT.

J is TRBJ2-7 and V is TRBV6-2 or TRBV6-3; D gene unclear. This CDR3 region has 12 residues. The V end lost 6 bases, the J end lost 2 bases, and 8 bases lay between the germline ends. Looked up from germline, CDR1 is MNHEY and CDR2 is SVGEGT. CDR3 nucleotide sequence: TGTGCCAGCAGGAGAACAACCTACGAGCAGTACTTC. Translating it yields CASRRTTYEQYF.

This clonotype was detected many times. The CDR3 DNA reads TGTGCCAGCAGCTTAGAACCGGGACAGAATTCACCCCTCCACTTT. It yields the protein CASSLEPGQNSPLHF. The chain carries TRBV11-2 and TRBJ1-6; 7 bases line up with TRBD1. The J segment lost 7 bases and the V segment lost 0 bases, leaving 3 bases of the junction unmatched. The CDR3 sequence is 15 residues long. Germline V lookup: CDR1 SGHAT, CDR2 FQNNGV.

This chain joins TRBV10-3 and TRBJ2-7, with 9 bases lining up with TRBD1. The V and J ends lost 9 bases and 5 bases, in that order; junction bases with no gene match: 11. This CDR3 has 14 residues. Germline V gene lookup returns CDR1 ENHRY and CDR2 SYGVKD. The CDR3 sequence: CAIRAGQGLNEQYF. The CDR3 DNA reads TGTGCCATTAGGGCGGGACAGGGTTTAAACGAGCAGTACTTC.

The CDR3, as DNA: TGTGCTAGTGGTTTGGAAGTCGGGGCTGAAGCTTTCTTT. It codes for CASGLEVGAEAFF. The chain recombines TRBV12-5 with TRBJ1-1, with unresolved D. The germline V and J ends were trimmed by 1 base and 6 bases, with 9 bases remaining between them. Germline CDR1 LGHNT, CDR2 FRNRAP. The CDR3 has 13 amino acids.

The V call is TRBV12-3 or TRBV12-4, the J call TRBJ2-7; 9 nucleotides align to TRBD1. V lost 6 bases, J lost 4 bases, and 7 bases stayed unmatched. There are 14 residues in the CDR3. CDR3 loop: CASRFGTGLYEQYF. The CDR3 nucleotides are TGTGCCAGCAGGTTCGGGACAGGGCTTTACGAGCAGTACTTC.